The clone carrying this T cell receptor (beta chain) was found many times. The germline V gene encodes CDR1 SGHRS and CDR2 YFSETQ. The CDR3 has 14 residues. Trimming at V came to 0 bases and at J to 2 bases, leaving 1 base not matched to a gene. The sample is drawn from a study of Graves' ophthalmopathy and Graves' hyperthyroidism. Scientists amplified the TCR beta CDR3 regions from RNA transcripts. An initial RT-PCR round employing HTBI primers preceded a second-round multiplex PCR. TCRdb re-called the multiplex PCR reads with MiXCR, one entry per CDR3 protein. The sample consists of more than 1,000,000 distinct CDR3 sequences, less than 45% of them appearing once.

The chain recombines TRBV5-1 with TRBJ1-1, with 7 bases lining up with TRBD1. This clonotype originated in an adult man with Graves' hyperthyroidism. What was sequenced was peripheral blood or thyroid tissue (not recorded which). The CDR3 DNA reads as TGCGCCAGCAGCTTGGAGGGGGCAAACACTGAAGCTTTCTTT. This gives the protein CASSLEGANTEAFF. The variable domain in full, completed from reference TRBV5-1 and TRBJ1-1, reads KAGVTQTPRYLIKTRGQQVTLSCSPISGHRSVSWYQQTPGQGLQFLFEYFSETQRNKGNFPGRFSGRQFSNSRSEMNVSTLELGDSALYLCASSLEGANTEAFFGQGTRLTVV.